The clone carrying this TCR beta chain was found many times. Its antigen is unidentified. This sample is part of a study of T cell repertoires in cytomegalovirus infection. TCRdb analysed the reads with MiXCR anew, one entry per CDR3 protein. The data hold roughly 310,000 distinct CDR3 sequences, with roughly 28% observed a single time. Trimming removed 4 bases at V and 3 bases at J, with 15 bases between. Germline V gene data show CDR1 as MNHNS and CDR2 as SASEGT. CDR3 length: 16 amino acids. The sequence derives from a human donor in good health (CMV status not recorded). Some clones in this sample may be carry-over from other donors' samples. The chain carries TRBV6-1 and TRBJ2-2; D remains unclear. Material: cultured PBMCs, obtained from culture after CMV antigen stimulation. Here the CDR3 reads CASSAVRPPDTGELFF. The CDR3 DNA sequence: TGTGCCAGCAGTGCGGTCAGGCCCCCTGACACCGGGGAGCTGTTTTTT.